The sequence of this T cell receptor (beta chain) was determined in a study of blood T cell repertoires in COVID-19 (dated by TCRdb to 2018 to 2021). Regarding the research as a whole: Samples covering the acute and convalescent phases of COVID-19 were provided by collaborators in the United States, Italy and Spain. Deeply sampled blood TCRbeta repertoires from subjects exposed to, actively infected with, or recovered from COVID-19 were included in the dataset. HLA class I and class II types, where available, came from metadata supplied by the sample provider rather than from assay-based typing. The repertoires were released in a freely available public database intended as a resource for research on the immune response to SARS-CoV-2. The samples were drawn from two sources: the first 160 participants of the ongoing ImmuneRACE study, and 1,254 subjects contributed by 6 global collaborators. The material from the prospective study consisted of cDNA or gDNA derived from T cells, B-cell-depleted T cells, or PBMCs. The sample metadata nearly always contained a de-identified subject ID, COVID-19 status, age in years and sex.

Here is what the overall study found, with its caveats: The quantity of clinical and demographic metadata differed by source and by participant and was supplied without curation.

CDR1 and CDR2 are drawn from the germline V gene: WSHSY, SAAADI. Relative to germline, V is missing 3 bases and J is missing 5 bases, with 7 bases of the junction outside any gene match. Measured from the cysteine to the phenylalanine, the CDR3 is 16 residues long. The DNA shown is the 48-base CDR3, in frame from base 1. The collaborating institutions used their own protocols to collect whole blood in K2EDTA tubes. Collaborator samples were shipped for TCRbeta analysis as frozen whole blood, isolated PBMCs, or DNA extracted from either sample type. TCRbeta CDR3 regions were amplified from genomic DNA using the immunoSEQ Assay, a bias-controlled multiplex PCR. Per the source publication's procedure: Within the assay, amplification of reference gene primers was used to estimate how many nucleated cells each sample contained. To quantify the absolute abundance of each unique TCRbeta CDR3 rearrangement, sequence reads were collapsed and filtered. For each sample, productive Simpson clonality was calculated as the square root of Simpson's diversity index over productive rearrangements. Not all clones reach the TCRdb copy of this immuneACCESS table, which keeps in-frame sequences only. Checked studies attribute under half of the gap to unresolved V genes and leave the rest unexplained. V and J calls and clone size are those listed in that table; D and trimming were worked out from the DNA. The sample data list around 180,000 clones, and about four fifths of these were observed just once. The ten largest clonotypes hold 6% to 7.5% of the sample.

Remarks on this clone: Its antigen is not yet known. Base qualities are not at hand, and no much larger clone is one base apart.

The sample consisted of peripheral blood. The receptor's source is a man between 65 and 79 years old with active or convalescent COVID-19. Recombination connected TRBV10-2 to TRBJ1-6; 7 junctional bases match TRBD1. The DNA reads TGCGCCAGCAGTGATATCGGTGGGACAGATAATTCACCCCTCCACTTT. Its protein reads: CASSDIGGTDNSPLHF.